This T cell receptor (beta chain) comes out of a study of read filtering for tumor transcriptome and immune sequencing. Overall study findings and caveats: The CD138-negative fraction was mixed bone marrow immune cells, not pure T cells.

At least ten counts were recorded for this clonotype. What it binds is unknown. From approximately 430 ng of RNA, a library with molecular barcoded alpha/delta and beta/gamma adaptors was made. TCRdb redid the calling of the reads with MiXCR, one entry per CDR3 protein. The sample contains tens of thousands of distinct CDR3 sequences, around 19% of which appear only once. This CDR3 region has 19 residues. In germline, CDR1 is SGHVS, CDR2 FNYEAQ. The V segment lost 4 bases and the J segment 3 bases; nucleotides outside the gene matches: 15. The chain couples TRBV7-6 to TRBJ2-4, with 10 nucleotides matching TRBD1. Sequences were obtained from a population of CD138-negative cells sorted from bone marrow. The receptor's source is a donor over 35 with multiple myeloma. The CDR3 DNA is TGTGCCAGCAGCTACCGTGAGGGGACAGGGGATGTCGGCAAAAACATTCAGTACTTC. Encoded protein: CASSYREGTGDVGKNIQYF. Looking up the rest from reference TRBV7-6 and TRBJ2-4 gives the full variable domain: GAGVSQSPRYKVTKRGQDVALRCDPISGHVSLYWYRQALGQGPEFLTYFNYEAQQDKSGLPNDRFSAERPEGSISTLTIQRTEQRDSAMYRCASSYREGTGDVGKNIQYFGAGTRLSVL.